One and the same sample provided the 31 T cell receptor beta chains below, sequenced in a study of cytomegalovirus exposure and HLA in healthy donors. Both 60 Vbeta primers and 13 Jbeta primers went into the PCR. Here immunoSEQ multiplex PCR was the method, and the copy in TCRdb shows in-frame clones only, minus some. The sample lists 99,000 or so clones; 75% to 85% were seen once. Source material: PBMCs. The origin of the receptors is a man between 18 and 35 years old in good health and CMV-seronegative.

The chain couples TRBV9 to TRBJ1-4; no reliable D call. Trimming took 4 bases from V and 7 from J, leaving 20 bases between them. Germline V lookup: CDR1 SGDLS, CDR2 YYNGEE. The CDR3 sequence is 16 residues long. The chain's CDR3 is CASSNPDAGLTEKLFF. CDR3 in DNA: TGTGCCAGCAGCAACCCCGATGCGGGGTTGACTGAAAAACTGTTTTTT.

V and J are TRBV5-4 and TRBJ1-5; D ambiguous. Germline values: CDR1 SGHNT, CDR2 YYREEE (reference sequence). The CDR3 is made up of 12 amino acids. V shed 4 bases and J shed 5 bases, with 7 bases lying between them. Here the CDR3 reads CASSRQDQPQHF. CDR3 bases: TGTGCCAGCAGCCGCCAGGATCAGCCCCAGCATTTT.

This sequence joins TRBV6-5 and TRBJ2-7, with D uncertain. The CDR3 sequence is 11 residues long. V lost 3 bases and J 4 bases, leaving 4 bases between the germline ends. The germline CDR1 and CDR2 sequences are MNHEY and SVGAGI. The CDR3 sequence: CASSYMYEQYF. The CDR3 region has the DNA TGTGCCAGCAGTTATATGTACGAGCAGTACTTC.

The genes are TRBV11-2 and TRBJ1-4; D might be TRBD1 (6 bases). The germline V gene has CDR1 SGHAT and CDR2 FQNNGV. This CDR3 contains 16 residues. Trimming left V 5 bases short and J 0 bases short, with 13 bases between. This chain's CDR3 is CASSPGQITTNEKLFF. In nucleotides, the CDR3 is TGTGCCAGCAGCCCCGGACAGATTACAACTAATGAAAAACTGTTTTTT.

This clone was seen repeatedly, ten times or more. V and J are TRBV6-5 and TRBJ2-1; no clear D. Trimming stripped 2 bases from V and 1 base from J, with 9 bases between. CDR3 length: 15 residues. Germline V gives CDR1 MNHEY, CDR2 SVGAGI. Here the CDR3 reads CASSYEAGSYNEQFF. The CDR3 region has the DNA TGTGCCAGCAGTTACGAGGCCGGATCCTACAATGAGCAGTTCTTC.

V usage is TRBV7-2 and J usage is TRBJ2-3; TRBD2 matches at 7 bases. The germline V gene encodes CDR1 SGHTA and CDR2 FQGNSA. With V trimmed by 3 bases and J by 0 bases, 3 bases remained unmatched. The CDR3 loop spans 15 amino acids. CDR3 sequence: CASSLASGSTDTQYF. For the CDR3, the DNA is TGTGCCAGCAGCTTGGCTAGCGGCAGCACAGATACGCAGTATTTT.

The chain's CDR3 is CAIRGTSGVETQYF. The DNA for the CDR3 is TGTGCCATCAGAGGGACTAGCGGGGTTGAGACCCAGTACTTC. The genes are TRBV10-3 and TRBJ2-5; 13 bases are shared with TRBD2. The CDR3 sequence is 14 residues long. V lost 6 bases and J lost 5; bases outside the gene matches: 3. Germline V gene lookup returns CDR1 ENHRY and CDR2 SYGVKD.

This rearrangement joins TRBV5-4 to TRBJ1-2, with TRBD1 matching over 9 bases. With 3 bases clipped from V and 7 bases from J, the junction kept 7 bases outside the gene matches. The CDR3 is made up of 14 amino acids. CDR1 and CDR2 from the germline V gene are SGHNT and YYREEE (reference sequence). The CDR3 coding sequence is TGTGCCAGCAGCTACCTACAGGGGGCCGGTGGCTACACCTTC. Residues: CASSYLQGAGGYTF.

The chain recombines TRBV7-2 with TRBJ1-1; D gene ambiguous. This CDR3 spans 15 amino acids. The germline CDR1 and CDR2 sequences are SGHTA and FQGNSA. V lost 8 bases and J 0 bases, leaving 16 bases between the germline ends. CDR3 nucleotides: TGTGCCAGCCTCCTCAACTTCTTGATGAACACTGAAGCTTTCTTT. It specifies CASLLNFLMNTEAFF.

The V call is TRBV7-9, the J call TRBJ2-5; 13 bases are shared with TRBD2. CDR1 and CDR2 from the germline V gene are SEHNR and FQNEAQ (reference sequence). The CDR3 has 16 amino acids. After removal of 3 bases from V and 2 bases from J, the junction contained 3 bases not matched to a gene. CDR3: CASSLGLAGTQETQYF. In DNA, the CDR3 is TGTGCCAGCAGCTTGGGACTAGCGGGGACGCAAGAGACCCAGTACTTC.

There are a few counts of this clone. J is TRBJ1-2 and V is TRBV28; 8 nucleotides line up with TRBD1. The CDR3 runs 14 residues. J was trimmed by 8 bases and V by 5 bases; bases with no gene match: 10. The V gene's germline CDR1 is MDHEN and CDR2 SYDVKM. This CDR3 is CASSTGQGRFGYTF. The CDR3, as DNA: TGTGCCAGCAGTACTGGACAGGGTCGCTTCGGCTACACCTTC.

CDR3 amino acids: CASSPEPARADTQYF. The CDR3 DNA is TGCGCCAGCAGCCCCGAGCCAGCGCGGGCAGATACGCAGTATTTT. The chain is built from TRBV5-1 and TRBJ2-3; possible D gene TRBD2, 5 bases. V was cut by 4 bases and J by 4 bases, with 16 bases left in between. Per germline, CDR1 SGHRS and CDR2 YFSETQ. This CDR3 has 15 residues.

The J gene is TRBJ1-2, the V gene TRBV7-8; no definite D call. This CDR3 is 15 amino acids long. Trimming stripped 1 base from V and 1 base from J, with 10 bases between. Germline assignment: CDR1 SGHVS and CDR2 FQNEAQ. The chain's CDR3 is CASSLGALLNYGYTF. In DNA form, the CDR3 reads TGTGCCAGCAGCTTAGGGGCGTTACTTAACTATGGCTACACCTTC.

The V call is TRBV6-1, the J call TRBJ2-7, with 7 bases that match TRBD2. With V trimmed by 3 bases and J by 7 bases, 6 bases remained unmatched. This CDR3 spans 13 amino acids. CDR1 MNHNS and CDR2 SASEGT come from the germline V gene. CDR3: CASSEATGREQYF. The CDR3 nucleotides are TGTGCCAGCAGTGAGGCTACCGGGAGGGAGCAGTACTTC.

There are a few counts of this clone. V gene TRBV29-1 combines with J gene TRBJ1-1; 12 bases are shared with TRBD1. Germline CDR1 and CDR2: SQVTM and ANQGSEA. CDR3 size: 16 residues. With V trimmed by 4 bases and J by 4 bases, 10 bases remained unmatched. For the CDR3, the DNA is TGCAGCGTTGTTGGTGGGACAGGGGGCAAGGTCACTGAAGCTTTCTTT. Translated, it gives CSVVGGTGGKVTEAFF.

As DNA, the CDR3 is TGTGCCAGCAGCGTATCCAGGGGGTGGAACACTGAAGCTTTCTTT. This encodes CASSVSRGWNTEAFF. This chain connects TRBV9 to TRBJ1-1; 7 nucleotides line up with TRBD1. Germline loops: CDR1 SGDLS, CDR2 YYNGEE. J was trimmed by 1 base and V by 1 base; bases with no gene match: 4. CDR3 size: 15 residues.

The chain uses TRBV7-3 and TRBJ2-1, with a weak D call TRBD1 (6 bases). The length of the CDR3 is 13 residues. Germline V gives CDR1 SGHTA, CDR2 FQGTGA. V was clipped by 11 bases and J by 2 bases, with 13 bases between them. In DNA form, the CDR3 reads TGTGCCGGAAAGCGGACAGCCTACAATGAGCAGTTCTTC. Residues: CAGKRTAYNEQFF. The full variable domain, rest sourced from reference TRBV7-3 and TRBJ2-1, is GAGVSQTPSNKVTEKGKYVELRCDPISGHTALYWYRQSLGQGPEFLIYFQGTGAADDSGLPNDRFFAVRPEGSVSTLKIQRTERGDSAVYLCAGKRTAYNEQFFGPGTRLTVL.

The chain has TRBV7-2 and TRBJ2-3; 10 bases align to TRBD2. V lost 0 bases to trimming and J lost 6 bases; unmatched junction nucleotides: 12. CDR1 is SGHTA, CDR2 FQGNSA, per germline. This CDR3 spans 18 amino acids. DNA of the CDR3: TGTGCCAGCAGCTTAGCCCGGGGAGCTAGCGGGAGTGCGGATACGCAGTATTTT. This encodes CASSLARGASGSADTQYF. Together with reference TRBV7-2 and TRBJ2-3, the CDR3 gives the full variable domain: GAGVSQSPSNKVTEKGKDVELRCDPISGHTALYWYRQSLGQGLEFLIYFQGNSAPDKSGLPSDRFSAERTGGSVSTLTIQRTQQEDSAVYLCASSLARGASGSADTQYFGPGTRLTVL.

The CDR3 DNA sequence: TGTGCCAGCAGCCAAAGGACTGGGGAGCTGTTTTTT. Translation gives CASSQRTGELFF. The rearrangement uses TRBV14 and TRBJ2-2; tentatively, D is TRBD2 (5 bases). This CDR3 is 12 amino acids long. Trimming took off 2 bases at V and 8 bases at J, with 6 bases between the two ends. CDR1 and CDR2 (germline): SGHDN, FVKESK. Combining the CDR3 with reference TRBV14 and TRBJ2-2 gives the whole variable domain EAGVTQFPSHSVIEKGQTVTLRCDPISGHDNLYWYRRVMGKEIKFLLHFVKESKQDESGMPNNRFLAERTGGTYSTLKVQPAELEDSGVYFCASSQRTGELFFGEGSRLTVL.

The V call is TRBV28, the J call TRBJ1-5; D ambiguous. Germline V gene sequence: CDR1 MDHEN, CDR2 SYDVKM. The CDR3 covers 14 residues. Trimming cost V 3 bases and J 5 bases, with 11 bases left between them. The CDR3 spells CASSLGTSYQPQHF. As DNA, the CDR3 is TGTGCCAGCAGTTTGGGCACTTCCTATCAGCCCCAGCATTTT.

This clone was counted a few times. V usage is TRBV18 and J usage is TRBJ2-1; a weak D match, TRBD2 (6 bases). The CDR3 extends over 20 amino acids. Trimming removed 2 bases at V and 4 bases at J, with 27 bases between. CDR1 and CDR2 (germline): KGHSH, LQKENI. The CDR3 region has the DNA TGTGCCAGCTCACCAGGGGGGACGGAAATTCTGAGCGGGCTTTACAATGAGCAGTTCTTC. Translation gives CASSPGGTEILSGLYNEQFF.

In DNA, the CDR3 is TGTGCCAGCAGCCCCCACAGGGGGGGTACTGAAGCTTTCTTT. Translating gives CASSPHRGGTEAFF. This chain joins TRBV9 and TRBJ1-1; 8 bases are shared with TRBD1. The germline V gene has CDR1 SGDLS and CDR2 YYNGEE. This CDR3 is 14 amino acids long. V trimming: 4 bases; J trimming: 5 bases; junction bases outside the gene matches: 7.

CDR3 amino acids: CASTGGLSTDTGELFF. The CDR3 coding sequence is TGTGCCAGTACGGGGGGTTTATCCACTGACACCGGGGAGCTGTTTTTT. The rearrangement links TRBV19 to TRBJ2-2, with 7 bases that match TRBD2. The CDR3 extends over 16 amino acids. V was pared by 7 bases and J by 3 bases, with 11 bases of the junction left unmatched. CDR1 is LNHDA and CDR2 is SQIVND in the germline V gene (reference sequence).

This sequence joins TRBV7-9 and TRBJ2-7, with 9 bases matching TRBD1. The V gene's germline CDR1 is SEHNR and CDR2 FQNEAQ (reference sequence). V dropped 5 bases and J dropped 6; count of bases not matched to a gene: 8. The CDR3 loop spans 14 amino acids. CDR3 DNA sequence: TGTGCCAGCAGCCTGGGACAGGGAAGGGGCGAGCAGTACTTC. It is translated as CASSLGQGRGEQYF.

This clone was seen once. The V and J genes are TRBV27 and TRBJ2-5; 10 bases align to TRBD2. This CDR3 comprises 14 residues. Germline V gene sequence: CDR1 MNHEY, CDR2 SMNVEV (reference sequence). With 7 bases clipped from V and 3 bases from J, the junction kept 5 bases outside the gene matches. The CDR3, as DNA: TGTGCCAGCAACCATAGCGGGAGGAAAGAGACCCAGTACTTC. Protein product: CASNHSGRKETQYF.

This clone turned up a few times. The V gene is TRBV29-1, the J gene TRBJ2-6; D may be TRBD2 (6 bases). Germline CDR1 SQVTM, CDR2 ANQGSEA. The CDR3 contains 16 residues. V lost 7 bases and J 0 bases, leaving 16 bases between the germline ends. The CDR3 spells CSGSEGNPSGANVLTF. CDR3 DNA sequence: TGCAGCGGATCGGAGGGGAATCCCTCTGGGGCCAACGTCCTGACTTTC.

This rearrangement joins TRBV27 to TRBJ1-5; 8 bases fit TRBD1. The CDR3 extends over 15 amino acids. Trimming cost V 6 bases and J 3 bases; bases outside gene matches: 7. Germline V CDR1 and CDR2: MNHEY, SMNVEV (reference sequence). CDR3 sequence (DNA): TGTGCCAGCAGCCAAGACAGGGGAGACAATCAGCCCCAGCATTTT. Protein sequence: CASSQDRGDNQPQHF.

As regards this clone: The junction does not match germline at one end; this may be a read error. The CDR3 region has the DNA TGTGCCAGCATGACAGGCTCCAATAATTCACCCCTCCACTTT. It yields the protein CASMTGSNNSPLHF. The J gene is TRBJ1-6, the V gene TRBV2; D might be TRBD1 (6 bases). Germline V lookup: CDR1 SNHLY, CDR2 FYNNEI. The CDR3 runs to 14 residues.

The chain employs TRBV7-2 and TRBJ1-1, with D tentatively TRBD1 (5 bases). CDR3 length equals 15 residues. The germline V gene has CDR1 SGHTA and CDR2 FQGNSA. The germline V and J ends were trimmed by 3 bases and 0 bases, with 11 bases remaining between them. The CDR3 here is CASSFAGPVNTEAFF. The CDR3 DNA reads TGTGCCAGCAGCTTTGCGGGGCCGGTGAACACTGAAGCTTTCTTT.

The V and J genes are TRBV29-1 and TRBJ2-7, with 12 bases identical to TRBD2. Per the germline V gene, CDR1 is SQVTM and CDR2 is ANQGSEA. This CDR3 has 14 residues. Trimming took 4 bases from V and 6 from J; bases not matched to a gene: 7. The CDR3 spells CSVGLAGGPLEQYF. CDR3 DNA: TGCAGCGTTGGCCTAGCGGGAGGGCCGCTCGAGCAGTACTTC.

The rearrangement links TRBV19 to TRBJ2-7; TRBD2 matches 9 bases. In germline, CDR1 is LNHDA, CDR2 SQIVND (reference sequence). With V trimmed by 5 bases and J by 6 bases, 11 bases remained unmatched. This CDR3 has 15 amino acids. This chain's CDR3 is CASSSSGTTAGEQYF. In DNA, the CDR3 is TGTGCCAGTAGTTCTAGCGGGACGACCGCGGGCGAGCAGTACTTC.